This record looks at one T cell receptor (beta chain) sequence and its context. This record belongs to a study of blood T cell repertoires in COVID-19. Study as a whole: PBMCs, B-cell-depleted T cells, or T cells were the source of the cDNA or gDNA that made up the material.

The CDR3 length is 12 residues. V was trimmed by 6 bases and J by 5 bases, leaving 10 bases between them. Germline values: CDR1 MNHEY, CDR2 SVGAGI. In the original analysis: Amplifying reference gene primers gave estimates of nucleated cell counts. The protocol was immunoSEQ multiplex PCR, while the TCRdb copy is restricted to in-frame clones and leaves out a portion. V, J and clone size reflect that table, while D and trimming were determined from the DNA. The repertoire holds 55,000 to 70,000 clones, with 75% to 95% as singletons. This TCR came from a man between 35 and 55 years old with COVID-19, enrolled during active disease. This chain joins TRBV6-5 and TRBJ1-2; D remains ambiguous. The sequencing sample was made of peripheral blood. DNA of the CDR3: TGTGCCAGCAGACAGTATTCTTATGGCTACACCTTC. Translated, it gives CASRQYSYGYTF.